The rows below give T cell receptor beta chains drawn from one sample of a study of blood T cells in healthy people across ages. Via MiXCR, TCRdb re-called the 5' RACE reads, giving one row per CDR3 protein. The sample has 600,000 to 650,000 distinct CDR3 sequences, roughly 53% seen once. The sequenced sample was blood. The receptors were gathered from a man in his sixties in good health. Both conserved end residues are part of each CDR3. The order of the fields is J gene, V gene, CDR3 protein.

>TRBJ2-3|TRBV18
CASSPLPPGGTDTRYF
>TRBJ2-3|TRBV20-1
CSAPWPTRTDTQYF
>TRBJ1-2|TRBV15
CATSSRQGGGYTF
>TRBJ2-1|TRBV14
CASSQEQGASGQFF
>TRBJ2-5|TRBV13
CASSLEAGAHQETQYF
>TRBJ2-1|TRBV7-6
CASSLGQSDNEQFF
>TRBJ1-6|TRBV29-1
CSVGTGGDSPLHF
>TRBJ2-5|TRBV18
CASSPMRGLQETQYF
>TRBJ2-5|TRBV7-9
CASSYPRVGETQYF
>TRBJ2-7|TRBV7-9
CASSLDGAYNEQYF
>TRBJ2-3|TRBV3-1
CASSPTRADDTQYF
>TRBJ2-7|TRBV5-1
CASSPRTGAGASSYEQYF
>TRBJ2-5|TRBV11-2
CASSFGGVETQYF
>TRBJ2-1|TRBV12-3/TRBV12-4
CASSPGSFYNEQFF
>TRBJ2-7|TRBV28
CASSSPSGGAYEQYF
>TRBJ2-3|TRBV24-1
CATSDRIGGFEAQYF
>TRBJ2-1|TRBV5-8
CASRGGQGAYNEQFF
>TRBJ2-7|TRBV29-1
CSVGGSSYEQYF
>TRBJ2-3|TRBV9
CASSVDPGGRADTQYF
>TRBJ2-3|TRBV2
CATDRDGGTDTQYF
>TRBJ2-2|TRBV21-1
CASRFKRGGLGELFF
>TRBJ2-1|TRBV7-2
CASRTQGGEQFF
>TRBJ2-1|TRBV6-7
CASSYSSPWEAGEQFF
>TRBJ2-5|TRBV4-2
CASSQGRGVIETQYF
>TRBJ1-6|TRBV6-5
CASSYSGVSPLHF
>TRBJ2-3|TRBV18
CASSTTGRNTQYF
>TRBJ2-3|TRBV6-6
CASSDRGLWYTDTQYF
>TRBJ1-6|TRBV20-1
CSARGDSTYNSPLHF
>TRBJ2-3|TRBV27
CASSPRGGRTQYF
>TRBJ1-5|TRBV20-1
CSARGGNGNQPQHF
>TRBJ1-2|TRBV20-1
CSARDPQGLYGYTF
>.|TRBV20-1
CSASFGGGQGKLYEQYF
>TRBJ2-2|TRBV19
CASKSGGANTGELFF
>TRBJ2-5|TRBV6-5
CASSSDRGAGETQYF
>TRBJ2-5|TRBV11-2
CASIKGVNPRETQYF
>TRBJ2-5|TRBV18
CASSPPAGEQYF
>TRBJ1-2|TRBV27
CAGSPGQGLLNGYTF
>TRBJ2-3|TRBV5-1
CASAAGVSDTQYF
>TRBJ2-7|TRBV20-1
CSARDRGGEQYF
>TRBJ2-3|TRBV2
CASSDVGLGFFTDTQYF
>TRBJ2-5|TRBV20-1
CSATTGEGQETQYF
>TRBJ2-6|TRBV6-5
CASSLTSGGATGANVLTF
>TRBJ2-3|TRBV25-1
CASSESRTASAATDTQYF
>TRBJ2-4|TRBV3-1
CASSIATGEEYF
>TRBJ2-3|TRBV14
CASSPLDTHTDTQYF
>TRBJ2-5|TRBV5-1
CASTTVGGRKTQYF
>TRBJ2-5|TRBV12-3/TRBV12-4
CASSWGRGPHQETQYF
>TRBJ2-2|TRBV12-3/TRBV12-4
CASSRLAGPGELFF
>TRBJ1-1|TRBV21-1
CASSKVRGKAFF